Listed here is a single T cell receptor beta chain. The antigen is undetermined. V lost 8 bases and J 0 bases, leaving 12 bases between the germline ends. This CDR3 is 14 amino acids long. The germline gives CDR1 LNHDA, CDR2 SQIVND (reference sequence). The assay was immunoSEQ multiplex PCR, and TCRdb's table has in-frame clones only and misses some. The sample consists of 19,000 or so clones, approximately 86% of them appearing once. The data originate from a study of T cells after posttransplantation cyclophosphamide. Controls had myeloablative marrow grafts with methotrexate and calcineurin inhibitor, sampled at 1 year. General observations from the study: Recipient CMV seropositivity and CMV reactivation strongly tracked TRB clonality.

The sequence was collected from a female patient in her 30s who received an allogeneic stem cell transplant from an unrelated donor, was CMV-positive, and had acute and chronic GVHD. Some T cells could come from the graft donor. The rearrangement joins TRBV19 to TRBJ2-3; D may be TRBD2 (5 bases). The sample in question was PBMCs, obtained roughly a year after allogeneic stem cell transplant with calcineurin inhibitor and methotrexate. As DNA, the CDR3 is TGTGCCAGTTCGCTAGCAGAAAGCACAGATACGCAGTATTTT. Translation gives CASSLAESTDTQYF.